A selection of T cell receptor beta chains follows, all from one sample in a study of blood T cell repertoires in COVID-19. Produced via immunoSEQ multiplex PCR; TCRdb's table is partial and in-frame only. This table has over 150,000 clones, roughly 87% appearing once. The specimen sequenced was peripheral blood. These receptors were collected from a man aged 18 to 29 who had recovered from COVID-19. The CDR3 runs from the conserved cysteine through the conserved F or W. The order of the fields is clone size, V gene, J gene, D gene, CDR3 protein, CDR3 DNA. A D gene is named only where the DNA matches it firmly. Where a row states a size, it is once, few, many or the class of an expanded clone; other rows omit it.

>once|TRBV19|TRBJ2-5|TRBD1
CASRSQGRQETQYF
TGTGCCAGTCGCTCACAGGGGCGCCAAGAGACCCAGTACTTC
>NA|TRBV7-8|TRBJ2-3|TRBD2
CASSLREGTDTQYF
TGTGCCAGCAGCTTGAGGGAGGGAACAGATACGCAGTATTTT
>once|TRBV2|TRBJ2-7|TRBD2
CASSSGTSGRAEQYF
TGTGCCAGCAGTTCCGGGACTAGCGGGAGGGCCGAGCAGTACTTC
>NA|TRBV29-1|TRBJ2-4|NA
CSVLQGLAKNIQYF
TGCAGCGTTTTACAGGGATTAGCCAAAAACATTCAGTACTTC
>NA|TRBV18|TRBJ2-1|TRBD2
CASSPRSGGYNEQFF
TGTGCCAGCTCACCACGCAGCGGGGGCTACAATGAGCAGTTCTTC
>NA|TRBV19|TRBJ1-5|NA
CASRRGRYSNQPQHF
TGTGCCAGTAGAAGGGGCAGGTATAGCAATCAGCCCCAGCATTTT
>NA|TRBV9|TRBJ1-3|NA
CASSVDSSGNTIYF
TGTGCCAGCAGCGTGGACAGCTCTGGAAACACCATATATTTT
>once|TRBV7-2|TRBJ2-7|TRBD1
CASSLGDRVTYEQYF
TGTGCCAGCAGCTTAGGGGACAGGGTTACCTACGAGCAGTACTTC
>NA|TRBV24-1|TRBJ2-4|NA
CATSERGSDIQYF
TGTGCCACCAGTGAGCGGGGTTCGGACATTCAGTACTTC
>once|TRBV9|TRBJ2-7|TRBD1
CASSVGVGGQGIYF
TGTGCCAGCAGCGTAGGGGTCGGGGGACAGGGCATCTACTTC
>NA|TRBV4-3|TRBJ1-6|NA
CASSQDISSYNSPLHF
TGCGCCAGCAGCCAAGATATCAGCTCCTATAATTCACCCCTCCACTTT
>NA|TRBV18|TRBJ1-5|TRBD1
CASSPGQGGSNQPQHF
TGTGCCAGCTCACCCGGACAGGGTGGCAGCAATCAGCCCCAGCATTTT
>NA|TRBV19|TRBJ1-1|NA
CASSIVREAEAFF
TGTGCCAGTAGTATTGTCAGGGAGGCTGAAGCTTTCTTT
>NA|TRBV27|TRBJ1-1|NA
CASSYQGWNTEAFF
TGTGCCAGCAGTTACCAGGGATGGAACACTGAAGCTTTCTTT
>NA|TRBV5-1|TRBJ2-7|NA
CASSGGAEQYF
TGCGCCAGCAGTGGAGGCGCCGAGCAGTACTTC